This record looks at one T cell receptor (beta chain) sequence and its context. The entry originates in a study of regulatory T cells in long-lasting Graves disease. According to the study, TCR beta libraries were built with iRepertoire HTBI primers and CDR3-region Arm-PCR. TCRdb fed the multiplex PCR reads into MiXCR, producing one record per CDR3 protein. Counted here are 620,000 or so distinct CDR3 sequences, about 15% occurring once; the ten biggest clones make up roughly 18%. Time point given: newly diagnosed GD, antithyroid drugs for less than 3 months. The TCR library used RNA extracted from PBMCs. Trimming removed 2 bases from V and 5 bases from J, with 6 bases in between. CDR3 size: 13 residues. Germline CDR1 reads SGHDN; CDR2 reads FVKESK. Another study also made use of these data, one on T cells in Graves' hyperthyroidism and ophthalmopathy.

Sequencing was performed on peripheral blood mononuclear cells (PBMCs), taken at new diagnosis, from a patient treated with antithyroid drugs. This receptor was obtained from a woman younger than 45 with Graves disease. The V gene is TRBV14, the J gene TRBJ1-4; D is unclear. The CDR3 is CASSQMVNEKLFF. In nucleotides, the CDR3 is TGTGCCAGCAGCCAAATGGTCAATGAAAAACTGTTTTTT.